This entry lists 18 T cell receptor beta chains sequenced from one sample in a study of blood T cell repertoires in COVID-19. Here immunoSEQ multiplex PCR was the method, and the copy in TCRdb shows in-frame clones only, minus some. The repertoire holds about 310,000 clones, 70% to 90% seen once, with roughly 1.3% in the top ten. Sequenced material: peripheral blood. These receptors came from an older man with acute or convalescent COVID-19.

The chain joins TRBV7-3 to TRBJ2-3; 7 nucleotides match TRBD2. Germline CDR1 SGHTA, CDR2 FQGTGA. The junction had 13 bases not matched to a gene; V was cut back by 5 bases and J by 2 bases. The CDR3 consists of 17 residues. The CDR3 region is CASSLGGSGFSTDTQYF. CDR3 nucleotide sequence: TGTGCCAGCAGCCTTGGGGGTAGCGGGTTCTCCACAGATACGCAGTATTTT.

This chain uses TRBV5-4 with TRBJ1-2, with 7 bases lining up with TRBD1. This CDR3 has 15 amino acids. Germline assignment: CDR1 SGHNT and CDR2 YYREEE (reference sequence). J lost 2 bases, V lost 5 bases, and 9 bases had no gene match. CDR3 DNA sequence: TGTGCCAGCAGGCAAGGACAGGCCACAAACTATGGCTACACCTTC. This translates into CASRQGQATNYGYTF.

The rearrangement links TRBV2 to TRBJ2-1; D may be TRBD1 (7 bases). The CDR3 has 14 amino acids. Trimming shortened V by 6 bases and J by 1 base, and 10 bases separated the two germline ends. CDR1 and CDR2 (germline): SNHLY, FYNNEI. The CDR3 sequence: CASSQGGSYNEQFF. CDR3 in DNA: TGTGCCAGCAGCCAGGGGGGTTCCTACAATGAGCAGTTCTTC.

The genes are TRBV12-3 or TRBV12-4 and TRBJ2-3; D is ambiguous. V dropped 3 bases and J dropped 6 bases, with 4 bases sitting between them. The CDR3 spans 11 residues. This chain's CDR3 is CASSLSDTQYF. DNA for the CDR3: TGTGCCAGCAGTTTGAGCGATACGCAGTATTTT.

Comment on this clone: The identical CDR3 is also encoded by other nucleotide sequences in the sample. The chain links TRBV28 to TRBJ1-2; no reliable D call. Germline lookup yields CDR1 MDHEN and CDR2 SYDVKM. This CDR3 has 13 residues. Between the trimmed V and J ends, which lost 3 bases and 2 bases, there was a span of 7 bases. This chain's CDR3 is CASSFGQNYGYTF. CDR3 DNA: TGTGCCAGCAGTTTTGGGCAGAACTATGGCTACACCTTC.

The chain's CDR3 is CASSPTSSGAYEQYF. In nucleotides, the CDR3 is TGTGCCAGCAGCCCCACTTCTAGCGGGGCCTACGAGCAGTACTTC. This chain joins TRBV3-1 (or the pseudogene TRBV3-2) and TRBJ2-7; 9 positions agree with TRBD2. Germline V lookup: CDR1 LGHDT, CDR2 YNNKEL (reference sequence). CDR3 length equals 15 residues. V was clipped by 4 bases and J by 2 bases; unmatched bases: 6.

The chain links TRBV5-6 to TRBJ1-2, with D unresolved. The CDR3 extends over 13 amino acids. Germline V lookup: CDR1 SGHDT, CDR2 YYEEEE. Trimming shortened V by 5 bases and J by 2 bases, and 10 bases separated the two germline ends. CDR3 sequence: CASRQPGNYGYTF. Here the CDR3 DNA reads TGTGCCAGCAGGCAGCCCGGGAACTATGGCTACACCTTC.

The chain uses TRBV2 and TRBJ2-3; 7 nucleotides align to TRBD2. This CDR3 has 14 residues. V shed 10 bases, J shed 3 bases, and the junction held 10 bases outside the gene matches. CDR1 is SNHLY, CDR2 FYNNEI, per germline. CDR3 sequence (DNA): TGTGCCACCAAAGGGGTAGCGGGTACAGATACGCAGTATTTT. It specifies CATKGVAGTDTQYF.

The chain carries TRBV5-4 and TRBJ2-6, with D maybe TRBD1 (5 bases). Trimming pared 4 bases from V and 1 base from J, leaving 12 bases between. CDR3 length: 16 amino acids. Germline assignment: CDR1 SGHNT and CDR2 YYREEE (reference sequence). CDR3 loop: CASSLSDSSGANVLTF. The CDR3 DNA reads TGTGCCAGCAGCCTATCCGACAGTTCTGGGGCCAACGTCCTGACTTTC.

Concerning this clone itself: At one boundary the junction diverges from the germline segment, which might be a read error. The V call is TRBV28, the J call TRBJ2-7, with 9 bases fitting TRBD1. The CDR3 has 15 residues. Looked up from germline, CDR1 is MDHEN and CDR2 is SYDVKM. The CDR3 is CAGSGLGQGGYEQYF. DNA of the CDR3: TGTGCCGGCAGTGGGCTGGGACAGGGAGGCTACGAGCAGTACTTC.

CDR3 protein: CASSLTSNEKLFF. CDR3 bases: TGTGCCAGCAGTTTAACCAGTAATGAAAAACTGTTTTTT. The V and J genes are TRBV12-3 or TRBV12-4 and TRBJ1-4; D remains unclear. The CDR3 sequence is 13 residues long. Trimming stripped 2 bases from V and 4 bases from J, with 5 bases between.

The chain recombines TRBV6-2 or TRBV6-3 with TRBJ2-5; D is undetermined. V was clipped by 1 base and J by 9 bases, with 9 bases between them. This CDR3 has 12 residues. From germline, CDR1 is MNHEY and CDR2 SVGEGT. The CDR3: CASSYYPPAQYF. The CDR3 bases are TGTGCCAGCAGTTACTATCCCCCCGCCCAGTACTTC.

V and J are TRBV5-6 and TRBJ1-2, with 7 bases identical to TRBD1. The germline V gene encodes CDR1 SGHDT and CDR2 YYEEEE. After removal of 3 bases from V and 7 bases from J, the junction contained 9 bases not matched to a gene. The CDR3 sequence is 14 residues long. Written as DNA, the CDR3 is TGTGCCAGCAGCTCCCCCGGGACAGCCCCTGGCTACACCTTC. Translated, it gives CASSSPGTAPGYTF. Drawing the rest from reference TRBV5-6 and TRBJ1-2, the complete variable domain is DAGVTQSPTHLIKTRGQQVTLRCSPKSGHDTVSWYQQALGQGPQFIFQYYEEEERQRGNFPDRFSGHQFPNYSSELNVNALLLGDSALYLCASSSPGTAPGYTFGSGTRLTVV.

The chain has TRBV3-1 (or the pseudogene TRBV3-2) and TRBJ1-1; tentatively, D is TRBD1 (6 bases). Germline values: CDR1 LGHDT, CDR2 YNNKEL (reference sequence). The CDR3 contains 16 residues. Trimming took off 2 bases at V and 4 bases at J, with 17 bases between the two ends. CDR3: CASSQTGSSGSTEAFF. The CDR3 DNA sequence: TGTGCCAGCAGCCAAACAGGGAGTTCTGGTTCCACTGAAGCTTTCTTT.

This clone was recorded a few times. The chain combines TRBV5-8 with TRBJ2-5; weak D call: TRBD2 (6 bases). From germline, CDR1 is SGHTS and CDR2 YDEGEE. The CDR3 is made up of 13 amino acids. Trimming left V 7 bases short and J 3 bases short, with 13 bases between. CDR3: CASEWREEETQYF. CDR3 sequence (DNA): TGTGCCAGCGAGTGGAGGGAGGAAGAGACCCAGTACTTC.

The rearrangement joins TRBV6-1 to TRBJ2-7, with D possibly matching TRBD1 (6 bases). V was pared by 1 base and J by 1 base, with 11 bases between. The CDR3 extends over 15 amino acids. Germline CDR1 MNHNS, CDR2 SASEGT. CDR3 sequence: CASSEGGRGSYEQYF. CDR3 bases: TGTGCCAGCAGTGAAGGAGGAAGGGGGTCCTACGAGCAGTACTTC.

The rearrangement links TRBV4-2 to TRBJ1-4, with 7 bases aligning to TRBD1. This CDR3 region has 16 residues. V trimming: 1 base; J trimming: 5 bases; junction bases outside the gene matches: 7. CDR1 and CDR2 from the germline V gene are LGHNA and YNFKEQ. The CDR3 coding sequence is TGTGCCAGCAGCCAAGCTGACAGGGTTGGGAATGAAAAACTGTTTTTT. Translated, it gives CASSQADRVGNEKLFF.

With respect to this clone: At the DNA level, this CDR3 is encoded by other sequences in the same sample as well. The genes are TRBV9 and TRBJ2-7, with 7 positions matching TRBD1. Germline lookup yields CDR1 SGDLS and CDR2 YYNGEE. The CDR3 contains 15 residues. Trimming removed 2 bases from V and 1 base from J; junction bases left unmatched: 6. The CDR3 nucleotides are TGTGCCAGCAGCGTGGGCAGGGGGTGGTCCTACGAGCAGTACTTC. Translating gives CASSVGRGWSYEQYF.